These 20 T cell receptor beta chains came from one sample sequenced in a study of blood T cell repertoires in COVID-19 (dated by TCRdb to the early 2020s). The library was produced with the immunoSEQ multiplex PCR assay. This is the immuneACCESS table as TCRdb keeps it, with only in-frame sequences that have V and J called. A part of the clones is gone; compared with another copy, unresolved V genes explain less than half, and the rest is unexplained. The sample yields 150,000 or so clones; roughly nine tenths were counted once. The ten biggest clones cover about 0.57% of the sample. The sequenced sample consisted of peripheral blood. The receptors here all came from a man aged 50 or older with acute or convalescent COVID-19.

The chain uses TRBV2 and TRBJ2-1, with D hard to call. Trimming stripped 3 bases from V and 2 bases from J, with 11 bases between. This CDR3 is built from 15 residues. CDR1 is SNHLY and CDR2 is FYNNEI in the germline V gene. The CDR3 here is CASSEARTTYNEQFF. The CDR3 nucleotides are TGTGCCAGCAGTGAGGCCCGTACGACCTACAATGAGCAGTTCTTC.

The chain couples TRBV7-9 to TRBJ2-7, with 9 bases identical to TRBD1. Germline V gene data show CDR1 as SEHNR and CDR2 as FQNEAQ (reference sequence). The CDR3 spans 14 residues. V was pared by 7 bases and J by 2 bases, with 6 bases of the junction left unmatched. Here the CDR3 DNA reads TGTGCCAGCACCCCTAGGGACAGGGCCTACGAGCAGTACTTC. It is translated as CASTPRDRAYEQYF.

The genes are TRBV6-2 or TRBV6-3 and TRBJ2-4; 10 bases agree with TRBD2. The CDR3 consists of 14 residues. Looked up from germline, CDR1 is MNHEY and CDR2 is SVGEGT. J gave up 7 bases and V 6 bases, and 6 bases lay outside the gene matches. The CDR3 reads CASSPGLAWNIQYF. DNA for the CDR3: TGTGCCAGCAGCCCGGGACTAGCGTGGAACATTCAGTACTTC.

The chain uses TRBV11-2 and TRBJ1-4, with TRBD1 identical over 8 bases. V dropped 2 bases and J dropped 5; count of bases not matched to a gene: 4. The CDR3 covers 15 residues. Germline values: CDR1 SGHAT, CDR2 FQNNGV. As DNA, the CDR3 is TGTGCCAGCAGCTTATCAGGGGGCCCGAATGAAAAACTGTTTTTT. This codes for CASSLSGGPNEKLFF.

The J gene is TRBJ1-3, the V gene TRBV3-1 (or the pseudogene TRBV3-2); no clear D gene. The CDR3 spans 15 residues. Deletions cut 2 bases from V and 1 base from J, with 9 bases between. The germline CDR1 and CDR2 sequences are LGHDT and YNNKEL (reference sequence). CDR3 sequence (DNA): TGTGCCAGCAGCCAACTCTCAGTGTCTGGAAACACCATATATTTT. Its protein is CASSQLSVSGNTIYF.

V and J are TRBV30 and TRBJ1-4; D unclear. CDR1 is GTSNPN, CDR2 SVGIG, per germline (reference sequence). This CDR3 is built from 14 residues. Trimming removed 2 bases from V and 4 bases from J, with 11 bases in between. CDR3 sequence: CAWSWRAFNEKLFF. CDR3 DNA sequence: TGTGCCTGGAGTTGGAGGGCTTTTAATGAAAAACTGTTTTTT.

The V call is TRBV24-1, the J call TRBJ1-1; 9 positions match TRBD1. V was pared by 2 bases and J by 1 base, with 4 bases of the junction left unmatched. The CDR3 sequence is 16 residues long. Germline V gene data show CDR1 as KGHDR and CDR2 as SFDVKD. As DNA, the CDR3 is TGTGCCACCAGTGATTCACAGACAGGGGGGAACACTGAAGCTTTCTTT. Protein: CATSDSQTGGNTEAFF.

V is TRBV3-1 (or the pseudogene TRBV3-2) and J is TRBJ1-4, with D perhaps matching TRBD1 (5 bases). The germline V gene encodes CDR1 LGHDT and CDR2 YNNKEL (reference sequence). This CDR3 comprises 16 residues. V was shortened by 3 bases and J by 8 bases, with 19 bases between the two germline ends. For the CDR3, the DNA is TGTGCCAGCAGCCACCACCAAGGGCAGGGTAGCGAAAAACTGTTTTTT. The encoded protein is CASSHHQGQGSEKLFF.

This clone was recorded only once. The rearrangement links TRBV10-3 to TRBJ1-2; 9 bases are a match to TRBD1. The CDR3 loop spans 15 amino acids. The germline V gene encodes CDR1 ENHRY and CDR2 SYGVKD. With 5 bases clipped from V and 4 bases from J, the junction kept 8 bases outside the gene matches. DNA for the CDR3: TGTGCCATCAGTACCAGACAGGGGGTTTTCTATGGCTACACCTTC. Translating it yields CAISTRQGVFYGYTF.

The J gene is TRBJ2-3, the V gene TRBV9; TRBD2 matches at 9 bases. The germline V gene encodes CDR1 SGDLS and CDR2 YYNGEE. CDR3 length: 14 amino acids. Unmatched junction bases numbered 4, after V lost 4 bases and J lost 4 bases. CDR3 in DNA: TGTGCCAGCAGCCTAGGCGGGAGGGCAGATACGCAGTATTTT. It encodes CASSLGGRADTQYF. Combining the CDR3 with reference TRBV9 and TRBJ2-3 gives the whole variable domain DSGVTQTPKHLITATGQRVTLRCSPRSGDLSVYWYQQSLDQGLQFLIQYYNGEERAKGNILERFSAQQFPDLHSELNLSSLELGDSALYFCASSLGGRADTQYFGPGTRLTVL.

The chain has TRBV5-6 and TRBJ1-1, with D perhaps TRBD1 (6 bases). Trimming took off 4 bases at V and 11 bases at J, with 18 bases between the two ends. The CDR3 spans 13 residues. From germline, CDR1 is SGHDT and CDR2 YYEEEE. The CDR3 is CASSPTGGGHAFF. CDR3 in DNA: TGTGCCAGCAGCCCCACGGGAGGGGGTCATGCTTTCTTT.

The chain has TRBV5-4 and TRBJ2-4; 10 bases line up with TRBD2. The length of the CDR3 is 14 residues. The V segment lost 4 bases and the J segment 5 bases; nucleotides outside the gene matches: 3. CDR1 is SGHNT and CDR2 is YYREEE in the germline V gene (reference sequence). CDR3 sequence (DNA): TGTGCCAGCAGCACGAGCGGGGGGGAAAACATTCAGTACTTC. This sequence encodes CASSTSGGENIQYF.

This chain connects TRBV27 to TRBJ2-1; weak D call: TRBD2 (6 bases). Germline CDR1 is MNHEY and CDR2 is SMNVEV (reference sequence). CDR3 length equals 15 residues. Trimming took 6 bases from V and 6 from J, leaving 18 bases between them. CDR3 residues: CASSPGVVPLNEQFF. In DNA, the CDR3 is TGTGCCAGCAGCCCGGGGGTGGTCCCCCTCAATGAGCAGTTCTTC.

The V call is TRBV4-3, the J call TRBJ1-2; possible D gene TRBD1, 6 bases. The CDR3 length is 15 residues. V was cut by 3 bases and J by 4 bases, with 15 bases left in between. CDR1 and CDR2 (germline): LGHNA, YSLEER. CDR3 in DNA: TGCGCCAGCAGCCAGTTAACAGGGTGGAGCTATGGCTACACCTTC. Residues: CASSQLTGWSYGYTF.

The genes are TRBV6-5 and TRBJ1-1, with 7 bases matching TRBD1. The junction had 5 bases not matched to a gene; V was cut back by 6 bases and J by 7 bases. The CDR3 is 12 residues long. The V gene's germline CDR1 is MNHEY and CDR2 SVGAGI. The CDR3 sequence is CASSPGQREAFF. The CDR3 nucleotides read TGTGCCAGCAGCCCGGGACAGCGTGAAGCTTTCTTT.

The chain uses TRBV6-1 and TRBJ2-1, with TRBD2 matching over 10 bases. Germline values: CDR1 MNHNS, CDR2 SASEGT. The V and J ends lost 2 bases and 9 bases, in that order; junction bases with no gene match: 4. The length of the CDR3 is 14 residues. In nucleotides, the CDR3 is TGTGCCAGCAGTGAACTAGCGGGAGTGGGTGAGCAGTTCTTC. Translation gives CASSELAGVGEQFF.

The rearrangement uses TRBV7-9 and TRBJ2-5; a weak D match, TRBD1 (5 bases). CDR1 SEHNR and CDR2 FQNEAQ come from the germline V gene (reference sequence). The CDR3 contains 15 residues. V lost 1 base to trimming and J lost 2 bases, with 11 bases between them. The CDR3 here is CASSLGGAGQETQYF. CDR3 in DNA: TGTGCCAGCAGCTTAGGTGGGGCAGGTCAAGAGACCCAGTACTTC.

The V gene is TRBV6-5, the J gene TRBJ1-5; D is ambiguous. Trimming left V 6 bases short and J 3 bases short, with 15 bases between. The CDR3 has 15 amino acids. Germline values: CDR1 MNHEY, CDR2 SVGAGI. Written as DNA, the CDR3 is TGTGCCAGCAGCCCCCTAGCCGCCTTCAATCAGCCCCAGCATTTT. The encoded protein is CASSPLAAFNQPQHF.

The chain uses TRBV7-6 and TRBJ2-1; D is possibly TRBD2 (6 bases). Germline V gene lookup returns CDR1 SGHVS and CDR2 FNYEAQ. The CDR3 consists of 21 residues. V gave up 3 bases and J gave up 7 bases, with 34 bases separating them. CDR3 amino acids: CASSFTRSGVGKGGPRNEQFF. For the CDR3, the DNA is TGTGCCAGCAGCTTTACGCGGTCGGGGGTGGGAAAAGGTGGACCTAGGAATGAGCAGTTCTTC. The whole variable domain, filled in from reference TRBV7-6 and TRBJ2-1, reads GAGVSQSPRYKVTKRGQDVALRCDPISGHVSLYWYRQALGQGPEFLTYFNYEAQQDKSGLPNDRFSAERPEGSISTLTIQRTEQRDSAMYRCASSFTRSGVGKGGPRNEQFFGPGTRLTVL.

The chain has TRBV19 and TRBJ2-7, with TRBD1 as a possible D gene (5 bases). Germline V gene sequence: CDR1 LNHDA, CDR2 SQIVND (reference sequence). The CDR3 has 15 amino acids. Trimming pared 4 bases from V and 5 bases from J, leaving 18 bases between. The DNA of the CDR3 is TGTGCCAGTAGTAATGGGGATTCGTACAGGAACGAGCAGTACTTC. Protein product: CASSNGDSYRNEQYF.